The clone carrying this T cell receptor beta chain was found many times. Its antigen is as yet unknown. The sample originates from a study of T cell repertoires in cytomegalovirus infection. For the study at large: The public TCR beta signatures pointed to both CMV infection and matching HLA type. Study results and limitations: Summed public TCR beta family frequency identified CMV carriers bearing the relevant HLA. Ex vivo responses were dominated by HLA-C-restricted CMV-specific TCR beta clonotypes.

TCRdb processed the reads anew with MiXCR; each CDR3 protein has one entry. The sample lists 150,000 to 200,000 distinct CDR3 sequences, approximately 30% occurring once. From germline, CDR1 is SGHTA and CDR2 FQGNSA. The CDR3 extends over 15 amino acids. Trimming stripped 4 bases from V and 4 bases from J, with 16 bases between. V usage is TRBV7-2 and J usage is TRBJ1-2; D ambiguous. This clonotype originated in a human donor in good health (CMV status not recorded). Some clones in this sample may be carry-over from other donors' samples. The source material was PBMCs. The CDR3 here is CASSSEGFKGYGYTF. CDR3 DNA: TGTGCCAGCAGCTCCGAGGGCTTTAAGGGCTATGGCTACACCTTC.